This T cell receptor (beta chain) was sequenced during a study of blood T cell repertoires in COVID-19 (dated by TCRdb to the early 2020s). As for the study more broadly: Samples covering the acute and convalescent phases of COVID-19 were provided by collaborators in the United States, Italy and Spain. The prospective study material was composed of cDNA or gDNA derived from T cells, B-cell-depleted T cells, or PBMCs. Deeply sampled blood TCRbeta repertoires from subjects exposed to, actively infected with, or recovered from COVID-19 were included in the dataset. The repertoires were made available in a free public database intended to serve as a resource for research on the immune response to SARS-CoV-2. Samples came from the ongoing ImmuneRACE study (first 160 participants) plus 1,254 subjects from 6 global collaborators. A de-identified subject ID, COVID-19 status, age in years and sex were almost always included in the sample metadata. HLA class I and class II types, where available, came from metadata supplied by the sample provider rather than from assay-based typing. Broad study findings and their caveats: Clinical and demographic metadata were provided uncurated, with the amount varying by source and participant.

Each collaborating institution followed its own protocols to collect whole blood in K2EDTA tubes. For TCRbeta analysis, collaborators shipped samples in one of three forms: frozen whole blood, isolated PBMCs, or DNA extracted from either of those sample types. The CDR3, cysteine through phenylalanine, is 15 amino acids long. The CDR3 DNA has 45 bases and is translated from base 1. Trimming takes 4 bases off V and 1 base off J; junction bases not matched to a gene: 2. The germline V gene encodes CDR1 SEHNR and CDR2 FQNEAQ (reference sequence). Worth noting for this clone: Its cognate antigen has yet to be identified. Nothing much larger sits one base from this clone, and base qualities are not available.

TCRbeta CDR3 regions were amplified from genomic DNA using the immunoSEQ Assay, a bias-controlled multiplex PCR. Per the original workflow: Nucleated cell counts per sample were estimated from amplification of reference gene primers within the assay. To quantify the absolute abundance of each unique TCRbeta CDR3 rearrangement, sequence reads were collapsed and filtered. For each sample, productive Simpson clonality was calculated as the square root of Simpson's diversity index over productive rearrangements. TCRdb took over this immuneACCESS table, retaining in-frame rearrangements with V and J assigned. Such tables are incomplete; in checked studies, under half of the missing clones stem from an unresolved V gene, and the remainder is unexplained. V and J calls and clone size are as listed in that table; D and trimming were resolved from the DNA. The sample table holds about 110,000 clones, of which about 89% were seen once. The top ten constitute 4.5% of the sample.

The sequenced material came from peripheral blood. The clonotype was recovered from a middle-aged man with acute or convalescent COVID-19. Here the chain combines TRBV7-9 and TRBJ1-1; 11 junctional bases match TRBD1. At the DNA level, the sequence is TGTGCCAGCAGCTCCGGGACAGGGGGGAACACTGAAGCTTTCTTT. Translated, it gives CASSSGTGGNTEAFF.